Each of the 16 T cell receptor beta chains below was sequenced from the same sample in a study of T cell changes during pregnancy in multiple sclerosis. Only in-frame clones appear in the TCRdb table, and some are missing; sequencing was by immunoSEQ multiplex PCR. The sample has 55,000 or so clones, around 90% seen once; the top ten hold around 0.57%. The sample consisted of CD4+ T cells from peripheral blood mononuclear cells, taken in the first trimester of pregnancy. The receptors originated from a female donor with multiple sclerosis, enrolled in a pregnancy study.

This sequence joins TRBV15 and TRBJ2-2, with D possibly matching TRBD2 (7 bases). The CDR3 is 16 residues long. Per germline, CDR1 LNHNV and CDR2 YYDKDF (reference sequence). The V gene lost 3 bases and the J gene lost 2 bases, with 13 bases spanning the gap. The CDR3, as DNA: TGTGCCACCAGCAGGGGGGGGACAATTAACACCGGGGAGCTGTTTTTT. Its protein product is CATSRGGTINTGELFF.

This CDR3 reads CASSYDSGGGDTQYF. In DNA, the CDR3 is TGTGCCAGCAGCTATGATAGCGGGGGAGGAGATACGCAGTATTTT. The V gene is TRBV7-3, the J gene TRBJ2-3; 9 bases align to TRBD2. With 4 bases clipped from V and 5 bases from J, the junction kept 7 bases outside the gene matches. The CDR3 runs 15 residues. CDR1 is SGHTA and CDR2 is FQGTGA in the germline V gene.

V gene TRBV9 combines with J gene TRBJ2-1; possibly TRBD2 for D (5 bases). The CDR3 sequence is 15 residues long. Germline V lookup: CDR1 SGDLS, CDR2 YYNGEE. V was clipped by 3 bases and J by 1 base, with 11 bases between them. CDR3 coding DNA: TGTGCCAGCAGCGAAAGCGGCCTATCCTACAATGAGCAGTTCTTC. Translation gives CASSESGLSYNEQFF.

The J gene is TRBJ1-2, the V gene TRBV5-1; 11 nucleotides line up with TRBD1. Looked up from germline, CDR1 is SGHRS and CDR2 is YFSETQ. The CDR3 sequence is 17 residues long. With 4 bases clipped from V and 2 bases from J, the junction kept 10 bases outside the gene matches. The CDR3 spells CASSPGTGGRVNYGYTF. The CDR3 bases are TGCGCCAGCAGCCCAGGGACAGGGGGTAGAGTAAACTATGGCTACACCTTC.

The CDR3 nucleotides read TGTGCCAGCAGCCTCCTCGGGACTAGCGGGAGTAAGGCCCCCTACGAGCAGTACTTC. It codes for CASSLLGTSGSKAPYEQYF. The chain is built from TRBV13 and TRBJ2-7; TRBD2 aligns across 14 bases. Trimming removed 5 bases from V and 2 bases from J; junction bases left unmatched: 14. Per the germline V gene, CDR1 is PRHDT and CDR2 is FYEKMQ (reference sequence). This CDR3 has 19 amino acids.

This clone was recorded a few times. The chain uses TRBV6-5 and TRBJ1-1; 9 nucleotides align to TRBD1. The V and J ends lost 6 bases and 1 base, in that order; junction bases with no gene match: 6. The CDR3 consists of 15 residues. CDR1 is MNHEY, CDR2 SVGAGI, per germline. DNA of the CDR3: TGTGCCAGCAGCAGAACGGGACAGGGGAACACTGAAGCTTTCTTT. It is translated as CASSRTGQGNTEAFF.

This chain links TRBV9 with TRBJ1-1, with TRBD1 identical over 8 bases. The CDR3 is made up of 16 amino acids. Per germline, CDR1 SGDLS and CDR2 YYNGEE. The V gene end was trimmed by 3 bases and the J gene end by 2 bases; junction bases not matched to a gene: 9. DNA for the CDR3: TGTGCCAGCAGCGCACGACCGGGACAGGTCAACACTGAAGCTTTCTTT. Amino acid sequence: CASSARPGQVNTEAFF.

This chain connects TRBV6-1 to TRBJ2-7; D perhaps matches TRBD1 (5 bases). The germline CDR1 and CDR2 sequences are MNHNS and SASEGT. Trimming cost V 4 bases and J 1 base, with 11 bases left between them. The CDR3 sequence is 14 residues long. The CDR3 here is CASSVQVGSYEQYF. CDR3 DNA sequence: TGTGCCAGCAGTGTACAGGTTGGATCCTACGAGCAGTACTTC.

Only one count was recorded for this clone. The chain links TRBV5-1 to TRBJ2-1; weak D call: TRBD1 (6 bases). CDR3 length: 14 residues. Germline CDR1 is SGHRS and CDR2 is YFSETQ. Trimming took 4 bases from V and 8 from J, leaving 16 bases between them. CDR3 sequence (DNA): TGCGCCAGCAGCCGGGGACACCCGATGGATGAGCAGTTCTTC. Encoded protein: CASSRGHPMDEQFF.

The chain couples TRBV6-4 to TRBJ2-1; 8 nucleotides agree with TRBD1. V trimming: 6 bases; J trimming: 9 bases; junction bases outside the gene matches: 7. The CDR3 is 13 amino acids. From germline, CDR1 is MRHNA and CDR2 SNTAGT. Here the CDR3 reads CASSQGAWGEQFF. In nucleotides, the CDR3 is TGTGCCAGCAGCCAGGGGGCATGGGGTGAGCAGTTCTTC.

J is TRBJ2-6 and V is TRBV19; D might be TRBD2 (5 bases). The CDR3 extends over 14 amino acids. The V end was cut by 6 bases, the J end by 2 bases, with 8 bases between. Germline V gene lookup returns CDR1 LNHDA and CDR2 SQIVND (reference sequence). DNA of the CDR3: TGTGCCAGTAGAACGGGGACTGGGGCCAACGTCCTGACTTTC. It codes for CASRTGTGANVLTF.

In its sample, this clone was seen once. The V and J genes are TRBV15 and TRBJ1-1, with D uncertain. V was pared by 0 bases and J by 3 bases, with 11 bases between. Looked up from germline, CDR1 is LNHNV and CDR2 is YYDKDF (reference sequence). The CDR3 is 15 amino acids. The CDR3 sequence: CATSRDLGRDTEAFF. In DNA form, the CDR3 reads TGTGCCACCAGCAGAGATCTCGGTCGTGACACTGAAGCTTTCTTT.

The CDR3 DNA follows: TGTGCCAGCAGCGGAACGGACAGGGAGAATGGCTACACCTTC. It yields the protein CASSGTDRENGYTF. The chain has TRBV5-4 and TRBJ1-2, with 8 bases lining up with TRBD1. Trimming took 4 bases from V and 6 from J; bases not matched to a gene: 8. CDR3 length equals 14 residues. Germline values: CDR1 SGHNT, CDR2 YYREEE (reference sequence). Supplemented by reference TRBV5-4 and TRBJ1-2, the full variable domain reads ETGVTQSPTHLIKTRGQQVTLRCSSQSGHNTVSWYQQALGQGPQFIFQYYREEENGRGNFPPRFSGLQFPNYSSELNVNALELDDSALYLCASSGTDRENGYTFGSGTRLTVV.

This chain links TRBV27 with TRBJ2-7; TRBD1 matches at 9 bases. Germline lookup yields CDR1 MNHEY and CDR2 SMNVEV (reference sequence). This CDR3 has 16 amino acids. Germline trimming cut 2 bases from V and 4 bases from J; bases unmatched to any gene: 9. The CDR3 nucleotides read TGTGCCAGCAGTTTAACCAAGCCGGGACAGGGTTACGAGCAGTACTTC. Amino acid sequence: CASSLTKPGQGYEQYF.

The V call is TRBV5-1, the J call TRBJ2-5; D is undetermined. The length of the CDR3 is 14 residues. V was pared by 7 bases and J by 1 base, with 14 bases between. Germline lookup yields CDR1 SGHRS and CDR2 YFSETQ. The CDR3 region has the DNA TGCGCCAGCGCCCCCATGGCGGCCCAAGAGACCCAGTACTTC. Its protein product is CASAPMAAQETQYF.

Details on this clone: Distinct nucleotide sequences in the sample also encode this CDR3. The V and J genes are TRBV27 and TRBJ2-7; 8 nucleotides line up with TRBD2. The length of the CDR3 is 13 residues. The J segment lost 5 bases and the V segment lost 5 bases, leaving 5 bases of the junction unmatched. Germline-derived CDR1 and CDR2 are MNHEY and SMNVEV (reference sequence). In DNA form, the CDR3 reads TGTGCCAGCAGTCTAGCGGGTCGGAACGAGCAGTACTTC. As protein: CASSLAGRNEQYF.